The TCR beta chain described here comes from a study of cytomegalovirus exposure and HLA in healthy donors. Overall study results and limits: A few chains linked to CMV were shown in vitro to be specific for CMV antigens. Rare TCR sequences predominated, though certain public TCRs were found in many donors. Cytomegalovirus status was reportedly diagnosed by the classifier with high sensitivity and specificity. In the 120 validation repertoires, just under 95% of cluster scores exceeded 0, per a later analysis.

Germline V gene lookup returns CDR1 LGHNT and CDR2 FRNRAP. The V end lost 6 bases, the J end lost 3 bases, and 15 bases lay between the germline ends. This CDR3 comprises 15 residues. Libraries were prepared by immunoSEQ multiplex PCR; TCRdb keeps only in-frame clonotypes and omits some of them. Of around 180,000 clones listed, roughly 83% are singletons. A single count supports this clone. Its antigen is not known. V and J are TRBV12-5 and TRBJ2-4; D gene uncertain. The receptor's source is a young woman in good health and CMV-seronegative. Sequenced: PBMCs. CDR3 nucleotide sequence: TGTGCTAGTGGCCTCCCTGTTGGAGACAAAAACATTCAGTACTTC. Protein product: CASGLPVGDKNIQYF.